The entry that follows covers one T cell receptor beta chain sequence. A junction end diverges from the germline sequence, so it may reflect a read error. This sample is part of a study of blood T cell repertoires in COVID-19. This CDR3 region has 17 residues. The germline V gene encodes CDR1 MNHEY and CDR2 SMNVEV (reference sequence). Produced via immunoSEQ multiplex PCR; TCRdb's table is partial and in-frame only. Of approximately 120,000 clones listed, around 81% are singletons. The specimen was peripheral blood. The origin of this receptor is a human donor in a cohort sampled during active or convalescent COVID-19. The V call is TRBV27, the J call TRBJ2-1; 8 bases are a match to TRBD1. The DNA for the CDR3 is TGTGCCACCAGTCCCCGTCAGGGGGCTAGGTCCTACAATGAGCAGTTCTTC. Amino acid sequence: CATSPRQGARSYNEQFF.